The 25 T cell receptor beta chains listed next were all sequenced from one sample in a study of CD8 T cells in ankylosing spondylitis. The antigens these receptors bind are not known. General observations from the study: Roughly eight highly homologous variants made up a TCR beta motif that seemed to typify ankylosing spondylitis blood.

TCRdb re-called the 5' RACE reads through MiXCR, storing one row per CDR3 protein. This sample has around 440,000 distinct CDR3 sequences, with roughly 15% found just once. The sequenced material came from blood, either unsorted or a sorted T cell fraction (not recorded which). The receptors derive from a male donor with ankylosing spondylitis.

This clonotype was observed a few times. The CDR3 DNA reads TGTGCCAGCAGTTTCGGGGACAGGGGAAACTATGGCTACACCTTC. Translation gives CASSFGDRGNYGYTF. The V gene is TRBV12-3 or TRBV12-4, the J gene TRBJ1-2; 10 nucleotides line up with TRBD1. The CDR3 spans 15 residues. V lost 3 bases to trimming and J lost 2 bases; unmatched junction nucleotides: 3.

This clonotype turned up a few times. The V gene is TRBV5-1, the J gene TRBJ2-5, with TRBD1 matching 7 bases. Losses at the gene ends were 4 bases for V and 5 bases for J; bases not matched to a gene: 17. Per germline, CDR1 SGHRS and CDR2 YFSETQ. CDR3 length equals 17 residues. CDR3 coding DNA: TGCGCCAGCAGCCTAATGGGGACAGCCGGACTGGGGGAGACCCAGTACTTC. Its protein product is CASSLMGTAGLGETQYF.

The rearrangement uses TRBV20-1 and TRBJ1-1, with 10 nucleotides matching TRBD1. J gave up 6 bases and V 3 bases, and 10 bases lay outside the gene matches. This CDR3 is built from 15 residues. The germline CDR1 and CDR2 sequences are DFQATT and SNEGSKA (reference sequence). The CDR3 nucleotides are TGCAGTGCTAGCCCAGGACAGGGGGGGACCCCTGAAGCTTTCTTT. This gives the protein CSASPGQGGTPEAFF.

This rearrangement joins TRBV6-1 to TRBJ1-1; TRBD1 matches 7 bases. Germline V lookup: CDR1 MNHNS, CDR2 SASEGT. V lost 6 bases and J lost 5; bases outside the gene matches: 9. The CDR3 contains 14 residues. The CDR3, as DNA: TGTGCCAGCAGGCGGGACAGCATTTTTACTGAAGCTTTCTTT. Its translation is CASRRDSIFTEAFF.

The V gene is TRBV21-1, the J gene TRBJ1-1; the table gives TRBD1 as D, unverified against the DNA. TRBV21-1 counts as a pseudogene. This CDR3 comprises 18 residues. The CDR3 DNA reads TGTGCCAGCAGCCCTTCAGGGGGAAAAAACCCGGAGGGCACTGAAGCTTTCTTT. Protein: CASSPSGGKNPEGTEAFF.

V usage is TRBV12-3 or TRBV12-4 and J usage is TRBJ2-2, with D possibly matching TRBD2 (7 bases). V was clipped by 6 bases and J by 1 base, with 12 bases between them. The CDR3 sequence is 15 residues long. CDR3 residues: CASREAGQNTGELFF. CDR3 DNA: TGTGCCAGCAGGGAAGCGGGACAGAACACCGGGGAGCTGTTTTTT.

This clonotype was seen more than once but under ten times. The CDR3 coding sequence is TGTGCCAGCAGTCGACAGGGGGCCCCGGGTTCACCCCTCCACTTT. Translated, it gives CASSRQGAPGSPLHF. The chain is built from TRBV12-3 or TRBV12-4 and TRBJ1-6, with 10 bases that match TRBD1. This CDR3 contains 15 residues. J was trimmed by 9 bases and V by 5 bases; bases with no gene match: 7.

This clonotype was recorded many times. The V call is TRBV4-1, the J call TRBJ2-7; D unresolved. Germline CDR1 MGHRA, CDR2 YSYEKL. Between the trimmed V and J ends, which lost 6 bases and 2 bases, there was a span of 17 bases. The CDR3 covers 15 residues. CDR3 protein: CASRIDPSRTYEQYF. Here the CDR3 DNA reads TGCGCCAGCAGAATCGACCCCTCTAGAACCTACGAGCAGTACTTC.

This clonotype appeared a few times. This chain links TRBV6-2 or TRBV6-3 with TRBJ2-7; D might be TRBD2 (5 bases). The CDR3 is 13 residues long. In germline, CDR1 is MNHEY, CDR2 SVGEGT. V lost 0 bases, J lost 2 bases, and 5 bases lay in between. DNA of the CDR3: TGTGCCAGCAGTTACTCGGGAGCCTACGAGCAGTACTTC. Its translation is CASSYSGAYEQYF.

This clonotype was counted between two and nine times. The chain recombines TRBV3-1 with TRBJ2-5, with 9 bases lining up with TRBD2. V lost 0 bases and J lost 3; bases outside the gene matches: 8. The CDR3 is 17 amino acids. Per germline, CDR1 LGHDT and CDR2 YNNKEL (reference sequence). CDR3 DNA sequence: TGTGCCAGCAGCCAAGAATTCGTTAGCGGGGGAAAAGAGACCCAGTACTTC. This codes for CASSQEFVSGGKETQYF.

The chain recombines TRBV7-2 with TRBJ2-1, with 11 positions matching TRBD2. The trim removed 1 base at V and 11 bases at J, leaving 7 bases unmatched. The CDR3 sequence is 15 residues long. From germline, CDR1 is SGHTA and CDR2 FQGNSA. The CDR3 sequence is CASSLGGASGRQQFF. DNA of the CDR3: TGTGCCAGCAGCTTAGGGGGGGCTAGCGGGAGGCAGCAGTTCTTC.

The rearrangement uses TRBV5-1 and TRBJ1-4; 12 bases match TRBD1. Unmatched junction bases numbered 8, after V lost 4 bases and J lost 4 bases. The length of the CDR3 is 17 residues. From germline, CDR1 is SGHRS and CDR2 YFSETQ. CDR3 loop: CASSAGTGGSSNEKLFF. CDR3 DNA sequence: TGCGCCAGCAGCGCGGGGACAGGGGGCTCGAGTAATGAAAAACTGTTTTTT.

This clonotype has a handful of counts. The V call is TRBV20-1, the J call TRBJ2-2, with 8 positions matching TRBD2. In germline, CDR1 is DFQATT, CDR2 SNEGSKA (reference sequence). The CDR3 runs to 13 residues. Trimming cost V 5 bases and J 7 bases; bases outside gene matches: 6. In nucleotides, the CDR3 is TGCAGTGCTCACTCCCTAGCGGGCGGGGAGCTGTTTTTT. Residues: CSAHSLAGGELFF.

The rearrangement uses TRBV20-1 and TRBJ2-7, with D perhaps being TRBD1 or TRBD2 (5 bases each). CDR3 length: 16 residues. From germline, CDR1 is DFQATT and CDR2 SNEGSKA (reference sequence). The V end was cut by 0 bases, the J end by 2 bases, with 17 bases between. CDR3 in DNA: TGCAGTGCTAGAGATGGGGGTCATAAACCCACCTACGAGCAGTACTTC. It yields the protein CSARDGGHKPTYEQYF.

The V gene is TRBV20-1, the J gene TRBJ2-7, with D possibly TRBD1 on 6 matching bases. With 2 bases removed from V and 11 bases from J, the gap between germline ends came to 19 bases. From germline, CDR1 is DFQATT and CDR2 SNEGSKA (reference sequence). The CDR3 spans 13 residues. CDR3 nucleotide sequence: TGCAGTGCTAGACCGGGACACGGATCGTTGGAGTACTTC. It yields the protein CSARPGHGSLEYF.

The chain uses TRBV3-1 and TRBJ2-7, with a weak D call TRBD1 (6 bases). Germline V gene lookup returns CDR1 LGHDT and CDR2 YNNKEL (reference sequence). The V end lost 0 bases, the J end lost 2 bases, and 8 bases lay between the germline ends. CDR3 size: 14 residues. CDR3 DNA: TGTGCCAGCAGCCAAGAGGACAGAACCTACGAGCAGTACTTC. Translation: CASSQEDRTYEQYF.

The CDR3 DNA reads TGTGCCAGCAGCTTCGGACTCAGGAATTCCCAAGAGACCCAGTACTTC. Protein: CASSFGLRNSQETQYF. The chain combines TRBV7-9 with TRBJ2-5; D is perhaps TRBD2 (5 bases). The CDR3 extends over 16 amino acids. With 3 bases removed from V and 1 base from J, the gap between germline ends came to 15 bases. Germline lookup yields CDR1 SEHNR and CDR2 FQNEAQ (reference sequence).

This clonotype was seen a few times. The chain has TRBV29-1 and TRBJ2-7, with D perhaps TRBD1 or TRBD2 (6 bases each). Germline CDR1 is SQVTM and CDR2 is ANQGSEA. The CDR3 has 12 amino acids. V lost 0 bases and J 9 bases, leaving 12 bases between the germline ends. CDR3 amino acids: CSVEEGGRGQYF. The CDR3 DNA sequence: TGCAGCGTTGAAGAAGGGGGGAGAGGGCAGTACTTC.

The chain is built from TRBV29-1 and TRBJ2-3; 7 bases map to TRBD2. The CDR3 is 12 residues long. V lost 8 bases to trimming and J lost 0 bases; unmatched junction nucleotides: 2. Germline CDR1 and CDR2: SQVTM and ANQGSEA. The CDR3 protein is CSSGGSTDTQYF. For the CDR3, the DNA is TGCAGCTCGGGGGGTAGCACAGATACGCAGTATTTT.

The J gene is TRBJ1-6, the V gene TRBV12-3 or TRBV12-4; D ambiguous. The CDR3 is 12 amino acids. The V gene lost 6 bases and the J gene lost 9 bases, with 9 bases spanning the gap. The CDR3: CASSLHGSPLHF. The CDR3 region has the DNA TGTGCCAGCAGCCTCCACGGTTCACCCCTCCACTTT.

This clonotype occurred a few times. The chain couples TRBV2 to TRBJ2-5; unclear D gene. Germline V gene data show CDR1 as SNHLY and CDR2 as FYNNEI. This CDR3 is 15 amino acids long. V gave up 7 bases and J gave up 0 bases, with 15 bases separating them. For the CDR3, the DNA is TGTGCCAGCAACGGCGATCTGGGGAACCAAGAGACCCAGTACTTC. Its protein product is CASNGDLGNQETQYF.

This chain's CDR3 is CASSRQGEGYTEAFF. CDR3 DNA: TGCGCCAGCAGCCGACAGGGGGAGGGATACACTGAAGCTTTCTTT. V is TRBV5-1 and J is TRBJ1-1; 9 bases agree with TRBD1. The CDR3 spans 15 residues. V shed 4 bases, J shed 3 bases, and the junction held 7 bases outside the gene matches. Germline CDR1 and CDR2: SGHRS and YFSETQ.

This clonotype appeared a few times. The V gene is TRBV27, the J gene TRBJ1-1; TRBD1 might be the D (5 bases). Germline assignment: CDR1 MNHEY and CDR2 SMNVEV (reference sequence). The CDR3 spans 15 residues. V was trimmed by 5 bases and J by 0 bases, leaving 13 bases between them. CDR3 protein: CASSLSRGMNTEAFF. CDR3 coding DNA: TGTGCCAGCAGTCTCTCAAGGGGTATGAACACTGAAGCTTTCTTT.

This clonotype was detected many times. The chain carries TRBV20-1 and TRBJ2-5; 12 nucleotides match TRBD2. The CDR3 has 18 amino acids. The junction had 15 bases not matched to a gene; V was cut back by 0 bases and J by 7 bases. CDR1 and CDR2 from the germline V gene are DFQATT and SNEGSKA (reference sequence). CDR3 bases: TGCAGTGCTAGAGATTCTAGCGGGGGGGCCTTATTCCTTGGGACCCAGTACTTC. It is translated as CSARDSSGGALFLGTQYF.

J is TRBJ2-7 and V is TRBV7-9, with D possibly TRBD1 on 6 matching bases. Germline CDR1 and CDR2: SEHNR and FQNEAQ (reference sequence). This CDR3 has 15 residues. Trimming pared 5 bases from V and 0 bases from J, leaving 14 bases between. CDR3 nucleotides: TGTGCCAGCAGCCGAGCAGGACAGAGCTCCTACGAGCAGTACTTC. Protein product: CASSRAGQSSYEQYF.